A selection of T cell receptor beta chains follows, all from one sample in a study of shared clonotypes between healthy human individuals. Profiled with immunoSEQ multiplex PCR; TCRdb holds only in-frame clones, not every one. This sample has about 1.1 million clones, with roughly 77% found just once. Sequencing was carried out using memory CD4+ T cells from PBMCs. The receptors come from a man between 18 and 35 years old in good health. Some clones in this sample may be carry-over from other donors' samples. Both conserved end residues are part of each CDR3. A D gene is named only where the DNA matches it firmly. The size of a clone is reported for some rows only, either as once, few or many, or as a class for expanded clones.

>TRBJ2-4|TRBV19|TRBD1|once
CASSPDRVNIQYF
TGTGCCAGTAGCCCGGACAGGGTAAACATTCAGTACTTC
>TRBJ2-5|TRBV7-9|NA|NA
CASSFGQTQETQYF
TGTGCCAGCAGCTTCGGGCAGACCCAAGAGACCCAGTACTTC
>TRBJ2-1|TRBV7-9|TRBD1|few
CASSLLSGGASYNEQFF
TGTGCCAGCAGCTTATTATCAGGGGGCGCATCCTACAATGAGCAGTTCTTC
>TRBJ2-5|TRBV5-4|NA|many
CASSSSQETQYF
TGTGCCAGCAGCTCCTCCCAAGAGACCCAGTACTTC
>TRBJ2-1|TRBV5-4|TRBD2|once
CASRKGTSAYNGQFF
TGTGCCAGCAGAAAAGGGACTAGCGCGTACAATGGGCAGTTCTTC
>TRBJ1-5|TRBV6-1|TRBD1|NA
CASKDRAFNQPQHF
TGTGCCAGCAAGGACAGGGCTTTCAATCAGCCCCAGCATTTT
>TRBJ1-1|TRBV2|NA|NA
CASSGNRVFGTEAFF
TGTGCCAGCAGTGGAAACAGGGTTTTCGGCACTGAAGCTTTCTTT
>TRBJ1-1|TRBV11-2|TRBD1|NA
CASSHGQGQGDTEAFF
TGTGCCAGCAGCCACGGACAGGGGCAAGGTGACACTGAAGCTTTCTTT
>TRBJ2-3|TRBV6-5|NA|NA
CASSYDRDRDTQYF
TGTGCCAGCAGTTACGACCGGGACCGAGATACGCAGTATTTT
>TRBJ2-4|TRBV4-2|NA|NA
CASSQDPLSQGKNIQYF
TGTGCCAGCAGCCAAGATCCCCTGTCCCAGGGCAAAAACATTCAGTACTTC
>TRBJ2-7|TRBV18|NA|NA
CASSPRNREPASQYF
TGTGCCAGCTCACCGCGGAACAGGGAACCAGCCTCGCAGTACTTC
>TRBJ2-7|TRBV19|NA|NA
CASSTPGFSSYEQYF
TGTGCCAGTAGTACTCCGGGATTTAGCTCCTACGAGCAGTACTTC
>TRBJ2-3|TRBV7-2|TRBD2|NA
CASSAKLAGEVDTQYF
TGTGCCAGCAGCGCCAAACTAGCGGGAGAAGTAGATACGCAGTATTTT
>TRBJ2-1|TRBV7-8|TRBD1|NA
CASSPRTGTNDNEQFF
TGTGCCAGCAGCCCACGGACAGGGACGAACGACAATGAGCAGTTCTTC
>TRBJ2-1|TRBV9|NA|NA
CASSEDSFYNEQFF
TGTGCCAGCAGCGAGGACAGTTTTTACAATGAGCAGTTCTTC
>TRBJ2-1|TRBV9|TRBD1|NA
CASSVLGQSLGNEQFF
TGTGCCAGCAGCGTCCTGGGACAGTCTCTAGGGAATGAGCAGTTCTTC
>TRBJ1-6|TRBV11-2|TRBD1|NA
CASSFSQGAGDSPLHF
TGTGCCAGCAGTTTCTCACAGGGGGCAGGGGATTCACCCCTCCACTTT